This TCR beta chain was identified in a study of OX40 agonist ivuxolimab in advanced cancers. Study information: The treatment was a fully human IgG2 OX40 agonist, ivuxolimab. At roughly 83% male, the cohort had a mean age of approximately 60 years, ranging from about 23 to 80. Findings of the study overall: Partial responders receiving 0.1-3.0 mg/kg showed among the lowest clonal expansion. Antigen specificity was not determined for the expanded peripheral T cells.

A word on this clone: Its antigen is currently unknown.

The table came from immunoSEQ multiplex PCR; TCRdb's copy has only in-frame clones and leaves some out. The table shows some 73,000 clones, with about nine tenths occurring only once. This TCR derives from an adult with an advanced solid tumor such as melanoma, head and neck, liver or kidney cancer. The sample in question was CD4+ or CD8+ T cells sorted from blood, obtained in a trial of the OX40 agonist ivuxolimab.

This CDR3 is CASSRWPGELFF. CDR3 sequence (DNA): TGTGCCAGCAGCCGCTGGCCCGGGGAGCTGTTTTTT. This chain joins TRBV5-6 and TRBJ2-2; D is undetermined. The V and J ends lost 4 bases and 6 bases respectively, with 7 bases between them. Germline CDR1 and CDR2: SGHDT and YYEEEE. CDR3 length equals 12 residues.